Presented here are 10 T cell receptor beta chains from one specimen sequenced in a study of shared clonotypes between healthy human individuals. The repertoire was sequenced with immunoSEQ multiplex PCR; TCRdb's copy has only in-frame clones and lacks some. The sample consists of hundreds of thousands of clones, around 90% of them appearing once. What was sequenced was memory CD8+ T cells sorted from blood. Regarding subset: CD45RO+ cells pooled with CCR7-negative TemRA cells. These receptors all stem from a young man in good health.

J is TRBJ2-1 and V is TRBV27; 8 nucleotides align to TRBD1. The CDR3 loop spans 16 amino acids. Unmatched junction bases numbered 10, after V lost 5 bases and J lost 4 bases. Germline assignment: CDR1 MNHEY and CDR2 SMNVEV (reference sequence). CDR3 protein: CASSTSRGPGYNEQFF. The CDR3 region has the DNA TGTGCCAGCAGTACATCCAGGGGGCCGGGGTACAATGAGCAGTTCTTC.

The CDR3, as DNA: TGCGCCAGCAGCCAGACAGAGCCCTCCCTGGACGAGCAGTACTTC. This encodes CASSQTEPSLDEQYF. This sequence joins TRBV4-1 and TRBJ2-7; possible D gene TRBD1, 5 bases. The CDR3 totals 15 residues. Looked up from germline, CDR1 is MGHRA and CDR2 is YSYEKL. V dropped 3 bases and J dropped 5 bases, with 17 bases sitting between them.

This rearrangement joins TRBV7-6 to TRBJ2-4; TRBD2 is a possible D gene (6 bases). V lost 5 bases to trimming and J lost 0 bases, with 26 bases between them. This CDR3 comprises 20 residues. Germline CDR1 SGHVS, CDR2 FNYEAQ. This CDR3 reads CASSPLPGGGMEIAKNIQYF. The CDR3 DNA reads as TGTGCCAGCAGCCCTCTCCCCGGAGGAGGGATGGAAATAGCCAAAAACATTCAGTACTTC.

The rearrangement joins TRBV4-3 to TRBJ2-1; D is unclear. Germline lookup yields CDR1 LGHNA and CDR2 YSLEER. Trimming shortened V by 0 bases and J by 3 bases, and 6 bases separated the two germline ends. The CDR3 contains 14 residues. CDR3 residues: CASSQEALYNEQFF. The CDR3 coding sequence is TGCGCCAGCAGCCAAGAGGCCCTCTACAATGAGCAGTTCTTC.

This rearrangement joins TRBV4-3 to TRBJ2-1, with D unresolved. V was pared by 0 bases and J by 6 bases, with 9 bases between. Germline lookup yields CDR1 LGHNA and CDR2 YSLEER. The CDR3 runs 14 residues. CDR3 nucleotides: TGCGCCAGCAGCCAAGATCTAGTTGTCAATGAGCAGTTCTTC. This codes for CASSQDLVVNEQFF.

The J gene is TRBJ2-3, the V gene TRBV6-1, with 13 bases matching TRBD2. This CDR3 has 15 amino acids. The V and J ends lost 7 bases and 5 bases, in that order; junction bases with no gene match: 6. Germline values: CDR1 MNHNS, CDR2 SASEGT. The CDR3 reads CASKGTSGKEDTQYF. The CDR3 DNA reads as TGTGCCAGCAAAGGGACTAGCGGGAAAGAAGATACGCAGTATTTT.

The chain recombines TRBV5-1 with TRBJ2-7; TRBD1 or TRBD2 may be the D gene (5 bases each). Trimming removed 4 bases at V and 4 bases at J, with 21 bases between. CDR3 length: 16 residues. Looked up from germline, CDR1 is SGHRS and CDR2 is YFSETQ. This chain's CDR3 is CASSPIWWGIGYEQYF. The CDR3 region has the DNA TGCGCCAGCAGCCCCATTTGGTGGGGGATCGGTTACGAGCAGTACTTC. Full variable domain (missing parts from reference TRBV5-1 and TRBJ2-7): KAGVTQTPRYLIKTRGQQVTLSCSPISGHRSVSWYQQTPGQGLQFLFEYFSETQRNKGNFPGRFSGRQFSNSRSEMNVSTLELGDSALYLCASSPIWWGIGYEQYFGPGTRLTVT.

This chain joins TRBV6-1 and TRBJ2-7; 7 positions match TRBD1. CDR1 MNHNS and CDR2 SASEGT come from the germline V gene. The trim removed 5 bases at V and 4 bases at J, leaving 8 bases unmatched. The CDR3 covers 14 residues. The CDR3 is CASSSTGTAYEQYF. DNA for the CDR3: TGTGCCAGCAGTTCTACCGGGACAGCTTACGAGCAGTACTTC.

J is TRBJ1-2 and V is TRBV18, with 9 bases lining up with TRBD1. V lost 9 bases, J lost 4 bases, and 9 bases stayed unmatched. Germline CDR1 KGHSH, CDR2 LQKENI. The CDR3 has 14 residues. Here the CDR3 DNA reads TGTGCCAGTCTACCGGGACAGGGCATCTATGGCTACACCTTC. It specifies CASLPGQGIYGYTF.

The rearrangement links TRBV6-5 to TRBJ1-5; maybe TRBD1 (6 bases). The CDR3 sequence is 15 residues long. CDR1 is MNHEY and CDR2 is SVGAGI in the germline V gene. The V and J ends lost 6 bases and 5 bases respectively, with 17 bases between them. The CDR3 nucleotides are TGTGCCAGCAGCCCCGGGGGCCAGGGATATCAGCCCCAGCATTTT. This encodes CASSPGGQGYQPQHF.